This T cell receptor (beta chain) was identified during a study of blood T cells in healthy people across ages. There are 15 residues in the CDR3. V lost 8 bases and J lost 5, with 20 bases in between. Germline CDR1 SGHTA, CDR2 FQGNSA. A second PCR of roughly 7 to 11 cycles used a sample-barcoded 5' primer and a J-beta primer mix. TCRdb reprocessed the 5' RACE reads with MiXCR, giving one entry per CDR3 protein. This table has approximately 810,000 distinct CDR3 sequences, about 34% appearing once. The sample taken for sequencing was blood. This chain uses TRBV7-2 with TRBJ2-3; tentative D call: TRBD2 (5 bases). This clonotype was sampled from a man between 18 and 29 years old in good health. This chain's CDR3 is CASGPLAGLGDTQYF. As DNA, the CDR3 is TGTGCCAGCGGCCCACTGGCGGGCTTGGGAGATACGCAGTATTTT.